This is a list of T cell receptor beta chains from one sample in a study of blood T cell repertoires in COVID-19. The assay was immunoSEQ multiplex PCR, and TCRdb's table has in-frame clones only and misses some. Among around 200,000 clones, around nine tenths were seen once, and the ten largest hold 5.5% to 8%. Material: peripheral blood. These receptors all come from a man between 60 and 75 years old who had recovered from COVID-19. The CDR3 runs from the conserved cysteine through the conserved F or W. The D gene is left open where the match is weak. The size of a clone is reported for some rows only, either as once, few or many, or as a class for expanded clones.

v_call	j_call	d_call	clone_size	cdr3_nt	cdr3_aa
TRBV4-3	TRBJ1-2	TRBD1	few	TGCGCCAGCAGCCAAGCCGGGACAGGGGTTTTTGGCTACACCTTC	CASSQAGTGVFGYTF
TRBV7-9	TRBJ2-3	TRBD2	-	TGTGCCAGCAGCTTAGTGGGCGGGGGGACCTCCACAGATACGCAGTATTTT	CASSLVGGGTSTDTQYF
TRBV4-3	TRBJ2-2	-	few	TGCGCCAGCAGCCAAGTACAGGCTAACACCGGGGAGCTGTTTTTT	CASSQVQANTGELFF
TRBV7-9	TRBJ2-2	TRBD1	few	TGTGCCAGCAGCTCCCGGGACAGGGGAAATGGCACCGGGGAGCTGTTTTTT	CASSSRDRGNGTGELFF
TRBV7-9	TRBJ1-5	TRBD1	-	TGTGCCAGCAGCTTTGGACAGGGGGCCCAGCCCCAGCATTTT	CASSFGQGAQPQHF
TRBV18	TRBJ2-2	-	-	TGTGCCAGCTCTCGAGCGAACACCGGGGAGCTGTTTTTT	CASSRANTGELFF
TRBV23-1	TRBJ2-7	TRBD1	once	TGCGCCAGCAGTTGCGTGGGACAGGATTACTACGAGCAGTACTTC	CASSCVGQDYYEQYF
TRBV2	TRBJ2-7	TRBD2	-	TGTGCCAGCAGCCATCGGGCTAGCGGGGATGCCTACGAGCAGTACTTC	CASSHRASGDAYEQYF
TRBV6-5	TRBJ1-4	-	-	TGTGCCAGCAGTTACAAACGGGCAACTAATGAAAAACTGTTTTTT	CASSYKRATNEKLFF
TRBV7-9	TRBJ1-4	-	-	TGTGCCAGCAGCCTTGGTGGGACAAGGGCTGAAAAACTGTTTTTT	CASSLGGTRAEKLFF
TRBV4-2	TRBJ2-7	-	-	TGTGCCAGCAGCCAAGATCAGGGCGAGCAGTACTTC	CASSQDQGEQYF
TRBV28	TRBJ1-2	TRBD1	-	TGTGCCAGCACTACGCCGGGACAGCCCTATGGCTACACCTTC	CASTTPGQPYGYTF
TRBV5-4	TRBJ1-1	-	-	TGTGCCAGCAGCTTGGTCGGTGGGGCTAGCACTGAAGCTTTCTTT	CASSLVGGASTEAFF
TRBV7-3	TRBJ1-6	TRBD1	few	TGTGCCAGCAGCTCACAGGGGGGACTTAATTCACCCCTCCACTTT	CASSSQGGLNSPLHF
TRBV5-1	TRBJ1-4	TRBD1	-	TGCGCCAGCAGCCGACAGGGAAGTGAAAAACTGTTTTTT	CASSRQGSEKLFF
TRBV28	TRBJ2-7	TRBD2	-	TGTGCCAGCACTCTACGCCCTAGAGCGGGAAACCACGAGCAGTACTTC	CASTLRPRAGNHEQYF
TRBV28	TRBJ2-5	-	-	TGTGCCAGCAGTCAGCAAGAGACCCAGTACTTC	CASSQQETQYF
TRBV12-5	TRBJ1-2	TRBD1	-	TGTGCTAGTGGTTTAGTCGGGACAGGGGGTAGCTACACCTTC	CASGLVGTGGSYTF
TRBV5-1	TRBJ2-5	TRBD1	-	TGCGCCAGCACCACAGGGGACCAAGAGACCCAGTACTTC	CASTTGDQETQYF
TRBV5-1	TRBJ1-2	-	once	TGCGCCAGCAGACCAGGGGATACGGGCAACTATGGCTACACCTTC	CASRPGDTGNYGYTF